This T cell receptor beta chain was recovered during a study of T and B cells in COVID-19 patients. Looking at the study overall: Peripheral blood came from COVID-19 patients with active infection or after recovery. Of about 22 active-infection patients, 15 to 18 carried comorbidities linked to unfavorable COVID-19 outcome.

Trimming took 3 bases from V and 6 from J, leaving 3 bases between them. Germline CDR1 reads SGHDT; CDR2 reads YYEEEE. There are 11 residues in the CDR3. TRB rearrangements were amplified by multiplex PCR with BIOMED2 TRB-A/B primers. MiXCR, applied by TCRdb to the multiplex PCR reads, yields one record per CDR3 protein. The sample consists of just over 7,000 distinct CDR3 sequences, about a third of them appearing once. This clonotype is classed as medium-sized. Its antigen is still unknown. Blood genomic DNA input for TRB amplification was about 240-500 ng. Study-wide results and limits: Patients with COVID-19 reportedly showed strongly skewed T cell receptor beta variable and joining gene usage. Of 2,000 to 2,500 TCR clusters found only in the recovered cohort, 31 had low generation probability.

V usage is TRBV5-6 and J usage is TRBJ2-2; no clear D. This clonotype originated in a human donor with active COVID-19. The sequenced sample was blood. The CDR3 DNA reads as TGTGCCAGCAGCTGGGCCGGGGAGCTGTTTTTT. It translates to CASSWAGELFF.